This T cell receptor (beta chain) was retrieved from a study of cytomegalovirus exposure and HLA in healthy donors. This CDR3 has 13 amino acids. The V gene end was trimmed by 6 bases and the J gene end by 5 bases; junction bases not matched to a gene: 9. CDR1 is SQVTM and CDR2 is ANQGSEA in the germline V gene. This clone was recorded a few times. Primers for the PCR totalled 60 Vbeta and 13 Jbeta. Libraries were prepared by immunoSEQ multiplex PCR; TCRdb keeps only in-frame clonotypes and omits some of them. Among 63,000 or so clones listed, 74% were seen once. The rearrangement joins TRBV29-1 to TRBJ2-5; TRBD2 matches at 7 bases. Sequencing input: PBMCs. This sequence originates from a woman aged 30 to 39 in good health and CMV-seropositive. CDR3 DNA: TGCAGCGTGTCTCCAGCGCGGGGGGAGACCCAGTACTTC. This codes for CSVSPARGETQYF.